Listed here are 21 T cell receptor beta chains from one sample, sequenced in a study of Graves' ophthalmopathy and Graves' hyperthyroidism. Amplification from RNA transcripts yielded the TCR beta CDR3 regions. HTBI primers served in a first-round RT-PCR, which a second-round multiplex PCR followed. TCRdb ran MiXCR on the multiplex PCR reads and lists one entry per CDR3 protein. The sample yields 620,000 or so distinct CDR3 sequences, about 20% seen once. The sample comprised peripheral blood. The receptor set was obtained from a woman between 18 and 29 years old with stable Graves' hyperthyroidism. Some clones in this sample may be carry-over from other donors' samples.

This clonotype has a count of ten or more. This chain connects TRBV3-1 to TRBJ1-1; no clear D gene. CDR1 is LGHDT, CDR2 YNNKEL, per germline (reference sequence). This CDR3 has 12 amino acids. Deletions cut 2 bases from V and 6 bases from J, with 7 bases between. This chain's CDR3 is CASSQPSSEAFF. In DNA form, the CDR3 reads TGTGCCAGCAGCCAACCCTCTTCTGAAGCTTTCTTT.

In this sample, this clonotype turned up many times. The rearrangement joins TRBV5-1 to TRBJ1-2, with no clear D. Germline loops: CDR1 SGHRS, CDR2 YFSETQ. The V end was cut by 0 bases, the J end by 4 bases, with 7 bases between. The length of the CDR3 is 13 residues. CDR3: CASSLVVGYGYTF. The DNA of the CDR3 is TGCGCCAGCAGCTTGGTAGTTGGCTATGGCTACACCTTC. Filled out from reference TRBV5-1 and TRBJ1-2, the complete variable domain reads KAGVTQTPRYLIKTRGQQVTLSCSPISGHRSVSWYQQTPGQGLQFLFEYFSETQRNKGNFPGRFSGRQFSNSRSEMNVSTLELGDSALYLCASSLVVGYGYTFGSGTRLTVV.

At least ten counts were recorded for this clonotype. V is TRBV12-3 or TRBV12-4 and J is TRBJ2-2; D remains ambiguous. V was cut by 3 bases and J by 6 bases, with 8 bases left in between. The CDR3 is 13 amino acids. This CDR3 reads CASSLPGPGELFF. DNA for the CDR3: TGTGCCAGCAGTTTGCCTGGACCCGGGGAGCTGTTTTTT.

This clonotype came up many times. The chain couples TRBV20-1 to TRBJ2-7, with no clear D. The V gene's germline CDR1 is DFQATT and CDR2 SNEGSKA (reference sequence). Deletions cut 3 bases from V and 1 base from J, with 16 bases between. The CDR3 is 15 amino acids. The CDR3: CSASRFRGPSYEQYF. CDR3 DNA sequence: TGCAGTGCTAGTCGGTTTCGAGGCCCATCCTACGAGCAGTACTTC.

This clonotype was seen repeatedly, ten times or more. This chain links TRBV28 with TRBJ2-2; D uncertain. This CDR3 is built from 12 residues. V lost 4 bases and J lost 6, with 6 bases in between. Per the germline V gene, CDR1 is MDHEN and CDR2 is SYDVKM. CDR3: CASSSIPGELFF. Here the CDR3 DNA reads TGTGCCAGCAGTTCGATACCCGGGGAGCTGTTTTTT.

The chain combines TRBV6-1 with TRBJ1-2; 7 bases fit TRBD1. CDR1 MNHNS and CDR2 SASEGT come from the germline V gene. V shed 9 bases, J shed 7 bases, and the junction held 5 bases outside the gene matches. The CDR3 has 11 amino acids. DNA for the CDR3: TGTGCCAGTGCAGGGGGAGGTGGCTACACCTTC. It encodes CASAGGGGYTF.

This clonotype was picked up many times. The chain combines TRBV19 with TRBJ1-6; D is possibly TRBD1 (5 bases). Germline V gene sequence: CDR1 LNHDA, CDR2 SQIVND (reference sequence). V was cut by 5 bases and J by 7 bases, with 12 bases left in between. The CDR3 totals 14 residues. The CDR3 coding sequence is TGTGCCAGTAGTGGACCCCGGGGGAATTCACCCCTCCACTTT. Amino acids: CASSGPRGNSPLHF.

This clonotype was found many times. V gene TRBV3-1 combines with J gene TRBJ1-2; the match to TRBD1 covers 7 bases. CDR1 and CDR2 from the germline V gene are LGHDT and YNNKEL (reference sequence). V was clipped by 6 bases and J by 5 bases; unmatched bases: 9. The CDR3 has 14 amino acids. The CDR3 reads CASRKGGQKYGYTF. The DNA for the CDR3 is TGTGCCAGCAGAAAGGGGGGACAGAAGTATGGCTACACCTTC.

This clonotype was seen repeatedly, ten times or more. This chain links TRBV6-2 or TRBV6-3 with TRBJ2-7, with D perhaps being TRBD1 or TRBD2 (5 bases each). CDR1 is MNHEY and CDR2 is SVGEGT in the germline V gene. V was cut by 5 bases and J by 0 bases, with 11 bases left in between. The CDR3 has 14 amino acids. The CDR3 spells CASSPEGFSYEQYF. For the CDR3, the DNA is TGTGCCAGCAGTCCAGAGGGGTTCTCCTACGAGCAGTACTTC.

This clonotype has at least ten counts. V is TRBV28 and J is TRBJ2-6, with TRBD1 matching over 7 bases. This CDR3 spans 20 amino acids. The V and J ends lost 3 bases and 0 bases, in that order; junction bases with no gene match: 14. Germline loops: CDR1 MDHEN, CDR2 SYDVKM. The CDR3 bases are TGTGCCAGCAGTTTCCCTCTAACCGGGACAGAACCCTCTGGGGCCAACGTCCTGACTTTC. Protein product: CASSFPLTGTEPSGANVLTF.

This chain uses TRBV2 with TRBJ2-5, with D unresolved. The V end was cut by 2 bases, the J end by 1 base, with 14 bases between. Germline CDR1 and CDR2: SNHLY and FYNNEI. The CDR3 is made up of 16 amino acids. CDR3 protein: CASSELPMGSQETQYF. CDR3 bases: TGTGCCAGCAGTGAACTACCGATGGGCTCCCAAGAGACCCAGTACTTC.

This clonotype was recorded at least ten times. The rearrangement joins TRBV20-1 to TRBJ2-7; 9 bases align to TRBD1. The CDR3 contains 19 residues. The trim removed 2 bases at V and 3 bases at J, leaving 20 bases unmatched. Germline CDR1 reads DFQATT; CDR2 reads SNEGSKA (reference sequence). The CDR3 here is CSARKGERPFRDRDYEQYF. The CDR3 nucleotides are TGCAGTGCTAGAAAGGGGGAGCGGCCCTTTCGGGACAGGGACTACGAGCAGTACTTC.

This clonotype occurred many times. This sequence joins TRBV12-3 or TRBV12-4 and TRBJ1-1, with D hard to call. The germline V and J ends were trimmed by 3 bases and 4 bases, with 9 bases remaining between them. The CDR3 loop spans 13 amino acids. CDR3 bases: TGTGCCAGCAGTTTGGCAAGTCCCACTGAAGCTTTCTTT. Protein product: CASSLASPTEAFF.

The sample holds one count of this clonotype. CDR3: CATSRRDSNTEAFF. The CDR3 DNA is TGTGCCACCAGCAGGCGGGACAGTAACACTGAAGCTTTCTTT. V gene TRBV15 combines with J gene TRBJ1-1; TRBD1 aligns across 7 bases. V lost 3 bases and J lost 2; bases outside the gene matches: 3. In germline, CDR1 is LNHNV, CDR2 YYDKDF (reference sequence). The CDR3 consists of 14 residues.

The chain has TRBV11-2 and TRBJ2-4; TRBD2 matches at 11 bases. The V gene's germline CDR1 is SGHAT and CDR2 FQNNGV. V lost 5 bases to trimming and J lost 3 bases; unmatched junction nucleotides: 15. The CDR3 totals 19 residues. In nucleotides, the CDR3 is TGTGCCAGCAGCACAAGGGCCCCTGGACTAGCGGGTCGCAAAAACATTCAGTACTTC. Amino acid sequence: CASSTRAPGLAGRKNIQYF.

At least ten counts were recorded for this clonotype. The J gene is TRBJ2-6, the V gene TRBV6-2 or TRBV6-3; D may correspond to TRBD1 or TRBD2 (5 bases each). The CDR3 is 15 amino acids. CDR1 and CDR2 from the germline V gene are MNHEY and SVGEGT. Trimming shortened V by 7 bases and J by 0 bases, and 10 bases separated the two germline ends. The CDR3 sequence is CASMGVYSGANVLTF. DNA of the CDR3: TGTGCCAGCATGGGGGTTTACTCTGGGGCCAACGTCCTGACTTTC.

This clonotype was seen ten or more times. The chain uses TRBV7-2 and TRBJ2-5, with a tentative D call TRBD2 (6 bases). This CDR3 is built from 14 residues. With 3 bases removed from V and 4 bases from J, the gap between germline ends came to 12 bases. Germline assignment: CDR1 SGHTA and CDR2 FQGNSA. CDR3: CASSFPAGRETQYF. The DNA for the CDR3 is TGTGCCAGCAGCTTCCCGGCGGGGCGAGAGACCCAGTACTTC.

This clonotype was seen many times. The chain has TRBV6-5 and TRBJ1-1; maybe TRBD1 (5 bases). The germline CDR1 and CDR2 sequences are MNHEY and SVGAGI. V was shortened by 6 bases and J by 3 bases, with 14 bases between the two germline ends. CDR3 size: 14 residues. For the CDR3, the DNA is TGTGCCAGCAGATACGGGACCAGCGACACTGAAGCTTTCTTT. It is translated as CASRYGTSDTEAFF.

This clonotype was counted ten times or more. The chain recombines TRBV11-2 with TRBJ2-7; 11 nucleotides match TRBD2. The CDR3 totals 17 residues. Losses at the gene ends were 1 base for V and 1 base for J; bases not matched to a gene: 6. Germline V gene data show CDR1 as SGHAT and CDR2 as FQNNGV. CDR3 sequence reads: CASSLGTSGSTSYEQYF. CDR3 bases: TGTGCCAGCAGCTTAGGAACTAGCGGGAGTACATCCTACGAGCAGTACTTC. The full variable domain, in which reference TRBV11-2 and TRBJ2-7 provide the parts outside the CDR3, is EAGVAQSPRYKIIEKRQSVAFWCNPISGHATLYWYQQILGQGPKLLIQFQNNGVVDDSQLPKDRFSAERLKGVDSTLKIQPAKLEDSAVYLCASSLGTSGSTSYEQYFGPGTRLTVT.

This clonotype was detected many times. CDR3 sequence reads: CASSLDSALPQHF. DNA for the CDR3: TGTGCCAGCAGCTTGGATAGCGCTTTGCCCCAGCATTTT. J is TRBJ1-5 and V is TRBV11-2; no reliable D call. CDR1 is SGHAT, CDR2 FQNNGV, per germline. Trimming removed 3 bases at V and 9 bases at J, with 12 bases between. This CDR3 has 13 residues.

This clonotype was seen many times. The V and J genes are TRBV6-5 and TRBJ2-7, with D unresolved. Trimming removed 2 bases at V and 0 bases at J, with 17 bases between. In germline, CDR1 is MNHEY, CDR2 SVGAGI. The CDR3 spans 17 residues. CDR3: CASSYNVLGRSSYEQYF. The CDR3 DNA reads as TGTGCCAGCAGTTACAACGTCCTGGGCAGGAGCTCCTACGAGCAGTACTTC.